The 28 T cell receptor beta chains presented below share a single source sample, sequenced in a study of shared clonotypes between healthy human individuals. The method was immunoSEQ multiplex PCR; TCRdb's version includes in-frame clones alone and lacks a portion of them. The table lists some 2,000,000 clones, 85% to 95% of them singletons. CD45RO-negative, CCR7-positively selected cells formed the naive CD8 fraction, excluding terminally differentiated effector memory CD45RA+ cells. Sequenced input: naive CD8+ T cells sorted from blood. The receptors derive from a man aged 18 to 30 in good health.

The chain joins TRBV15 to TRBJ2-7; D gene unclear. Trimming stripped 0 bases from V and 2 bases from J, with 14 bases between. The CDR3 has 16 amino acids. Germline V gives CDR1 LNHNV, CDR2 YYDKDF (reference sequence). The CDR3 is CATSREGNSYPYEQYF. CDR3 DNA: TGTGCCACCAGCAGAGAGGGGAACTCCTATCCCTACGAGCAGTACTTC. Filled out from reference TRBV15 and TRBJ2-7, the complete variable domain reads DAMVIQNPRYQVTQFGKPVTLSCSQTLNHNVMYWYQQKSSQAPKLLFHYYDKDFNNEADTPDNFQSRRPNTSFCFLDIRSPGLGDTAMYLCATSREGNSYPYEQYFGPGTRLTVT.

The rearrangement uses TRBV5-6 and TRBJ2-1; D possibly corresponds to TRBD2 (5 bases). CDR3 length: 16 residues. Per germline, CDR1 SGHDT and CDR2 YYEEEE. V gave up 0 bases and J gave up 8 bases, with 18 bases separating them. The DNA of the CDR3 is TGTGCCAGCAGCTTGGCCCTGGCGGGCCCGTGGCATGAGCAGTTCTTC. It yields the protein CASSLALAGPWHEQFF.

The rearrangement links TRBV21-1 to TRBJ1-1. TRBV21-1 is a known pseudogene. This CDR3 region has 15 residues. The CDR3 protein is CASSSTWGSNTEAFF. CDR3 sequence (DNA): TGTGCCAGCAGCTCGACGTGGGGATCGAACACTGAAGCTTTCTTT.

The chain couples TRBV6-5 to TRBJ2-5, with D unclear. The CDR3 loop spans 16 amino acids. V lost 3 bases and J 5 bases, leaving 19 bases between the germline ends. Germline CDR1 MNHEY, CDR2 SVGAGI. CDR3 nucleotides: TGTGCCAGCAGTTATGGGCCAGGAGTAATTCATGAGACCCAGTACTTC. Its protein is CASSYGPGVIHETQYF.

The chain carries TRBV5-6 and TRBJ2-3, with 13 bases matching TRBD2. The CDR3 is 16 residues long. V trimming: 3 bases; J trimming: 4 bases; junction bases outside the gene matches: 5. Germline-derived CDR1 and CDR2 are SGHDT and YYEEEE. DNA for the CDR3: TGTGCCAGCAGCTCCGGGACTAGCGGGATGGCAGATACGCAGTATTTT. Its translation: CASSSGTSGMADTQYF.

The rearrangement uses TRBV30 and TRBJ2-7, with D uncertain. There are 13 residues in the CDR3. The V end was cut by 2 bases, the J end by 2 bases, with 10 bases between. Germline loops: CDR1 GTSNPN, CDR2 SVGIG (reference sequence). The CDR3 region is CAWSSIQPYEQYF. In nucleotides, the CDR3 is TGTGCCTGGAGTAGTATCCAGCCCTACGAGCAGTACTTC.

The chain employs TRBV29-1 and TRBJ1-2; no firm D call. Germline CDR1 SQVTM, CDR2 ANQGSEA. The V and J ends lost 0 bases and 8 bases respectively, with 10 bases between them. This CDR3 has 12 amino acids. CDR3 sequence reads: CSVEDKYGGYTF. Written as DNA, the CDR3 is TGCAGCGTTGAAGATAAATATGGGGGCTACACCTTC.

Regarding this clone: The same CDR3 can be traced to other DNA sequences in this sample. The rearrangement links TRBV4-1 to TRBJ2-2, with 10 positions matching TRBD2. V lost 1 base and J lost 5; bases outside the gene matches: 4. CDR1 is MGHRA, CDR2 YSYEKL, per germline. CDR3 length equals 16 residues. CDR3 DNA sequence: TGCGCCAGCAGCCAAGCCCCTAGCGGGGGAACCGGGGAGCTGTTTTTT. It is translated as CASSQAPSGGTGELFF.

This chain uses TRBV5-1 with TRBJ2-7, with TRBD2 matching 10 bases. The CDR3 spans 15 residues. CDR1 is SGHRS and CDR2 is YFSETQ in the germline V gene. Trimming removed 5 bases from V and 3 bases from J; junction bases left unmatched: 8. Here the CDR3 reads CASSLTSGHLYEQYF. The DNA for the CDR3 is TGCGCCAGCAGTCTGACTAGCGGGCATCTCTACGAGCAGTACTTC.

The chain carries TRBV28 and TRBJ2-2, with D perhaps given as TRBD1 or TRBD2 (5 bases each). This CDR3 comprises 15 residues. V dropped 4 bases and J dropped 3 bases, with 12 bases sitting between them. CDR1 is MDHEN and CDR2 is SYDVKM in the germline V gene. The CDR3 spells CASSWVREYTGELFF. The CDR3, as DNA: TGTGCCAGCAGTTGGGTCAGGGAGTACACCGGGGAGCTGTTTTTT.

The chain couples TRBV2 to TRBJ2-7; 12 nucleotides match TRBD1. The CDR3 contains 14 residues. Trimming cost V 9 bases and J 3 bases; bases outside gene matches: 6. Germline loops: CDR1 SNHLY, CDR2 FYNNEI. The CDR3 DNA follows: TGTGCCAGGGACCGGGACAGGGGGCACTACGAGCAGTACTTC. Amino acid sequence: CARDRDRGHYEQYF. Variable domain in full (rest from reference TRBV2 and TRBJ2-7): EPEVTQTPSHQVTQMGQEVILRCVPISNHLYFYWYRQILGQKVEFLVSFYNNEISEKSEIFDDQFSVERPDGSNFTLKIRSTKLEDSAMYFCARDRDRGHYEQYFGPGTRLTVT.

This clone was counted once. This chain connects TRBV30 to TRBJ2-7; 10 bases match TRBD1. Germline loops: CDR1 GTSNPN, CDR2 SVGIG (reference sequence). The CDR3 length is 16 residues. V trimming: 7 bases; J trimming: 3 bases; junction bases outside the gene matches: 15. CDR3 sequence (DNA): TGTGCCTACAGCCGGGACAGGGGAGGTGAAGGCTACGAGCAGTACTTC. As protein: CAYSRDRGGEGYEQYF.

This sequence joins TRBV27 and TRBJ1-2; 8 nucleotides align to TRBD1. This CDR3 comprises 16 residues. Germline V gene sequence: CDR1 MNHEY, CDR2 SMNVEV (reference sequence). V shed 4 bases and J 4 bases; nucleotides not matched to a gene: 11. The CDR3 protein is CASSWDPQGAGYGYTF. The CDR3 region has the DNA TGTGCCAGCAGTTGGGACCCGCAGGGGGCAGGCTATGGCTACACCTTC.

The gene calls are TRBV18 and TRBJ1-1, with D possibly TRBD1 on 5 matching bases. Germline CDR1 and CDR2: KGHSH and LQKENI. The V end was cut by 3 bases, the J end by 0 bases, with 5 bases between. CDR3 size: 13 residues. The CDR3 DNA sequence: TGTGCCAGCTCACCGGGGGTGAACACTGAAGCTTTCTTT. This encodes CASSPGVNTEAFF.

V gene TRBV7-2 combines with J gene TRBJ2-7; 8 nucleotides align to TRBD1. The trim removed 5 bases at V and 6 bases at J, leaving 9 bases unmatched. Germline CDR1 is SGHTA and CDR2 is FQGNSA. The CDR3 loop spans 14 amino acids. The DNA for the CDR3 is TGTGCCAGCAGCCCCCGGGACAGGTATGCCGAGCAGTACTTC. It yields the protein CASSPRDRYAEQYF.

V is TRBV27 and J is TRBJ1-1; D is uncertain. This CDR3 is built from 14 residues. Per the germline V gene, CDR1 is MNHEY and CDR2 is SMNVEV (reference sequence). With 4 bases removed from V and 6 bases from J, the gap between germline ends came to 15 bases. The CDR3 here is CASSSPDILAEAFF. The CDR3 nucleotides read TGTGCCAGCAGTTCCCCAGACATTTTAGCTGAAGCTTTCTTT.

This chain links TRBV30 with TRBJ1-2, with D hard to call. The ends were cut back, 4 bases at V and 2 bases at J, with 14 bases in the middle. The CDR3 has 14 amino acids. In germline, CDR1 is GTSNPN, CDR2 SVGIG (reference sequence). In nucleotides, the CDR3 is TGTGCCTGGACCTCCCTAGGGCAGAACTATGGCTACACCTTC. As protein: CAWTSLGQNYGYTF. The whole variable domain, remainder taken from reference TRBV30 and TRBJ1-2, is SQTIHQWPATLVQPVGSPLSLECTVEGTSNPNLYWYRQAAGRGLQLLFYSVGIGQISSEVPQNLSASRPQDRQFILSSKKLLLSDSGFYLCAWTSLGQNYGYTFGSGTRLTVV.

The chain recombines TRBV29-1 with TRBJ1-1; 7 bases agree with TRBD1. CDR3 size: 18 residues. From germline, CDR1 is SQVTM and CDR2 ANQGSEA. Trimming removed 4 bases from V and 3 bases from J; junction bases left unmatched: 20. As DNA, the CDR3 is TGCAGCGTTGGGTGGAGGGGGCCACAGGGACGTCTGGACACTGAAGCTTTCTTT. Translation: CSVGWRGPQGRLDTEAFF.

The rearrangement uses TRBV7-9 and TRBJ2-7; D remains ambiguous. V was pared by 5 bases and J by 3 bases, with 14 bases between. The CDR3 runs 14 residues. Per germline, CDR1 SEHNR and CDR2 FQNEAQ (reference sequence). This chain's CDR3 is CASSSADGNYEQYF. The CDR3 region has the DNA TGTGCCAGCAGCAGCGCGGACGGTAACTACGAGCAGTACTTC.

J is TRBJ2-7 and V is TRBV7-6; the D is unclear. This CDR3 spans 12 amino acids. V shed 5 bases and J shed 6 bases, with 11 bases lying between them. Looked up from germline, CDR1 is SGHVS and CDR2 is FNYEAQ. This CDR3 is CASSPLTVEQYF. Written as DNA, the CDR3 is TGTGCCAGCAGCCCTCTAACTGTCGAGCAGTACTTC. Complete variable domain (other parts from reference TRBV7-6 and TRBJ2-7): GAGVSQSPRYKVTKRGQDVALRCDPISGHVSLYWYRQALGQGPEFLTYFNYEAQQDKSGLPNDRFSAERPEGSISTLTIQRTEQRDSAMYRCASSPLTVEQYFGPGTRLTVT.

The DNA of the CDR3 is TGTGCCAGCAGTGCCGCAGTGGGGTTGGATACGCAGTATTTT. The encoded protein is CASSAAVGLDTQYF. J is TRBJ2-3 and V is TRBV7-9; no reliable D call. Germline V gene sequence: CDR1 SEHNR, CDR2 FQNEAQ (reference sequence). V was cut by 6 bases and J by 6 bases, with 16 bases left in between. CDR3 length equals 14 residues. Variable domain in full (rest from reference TRBV7-9 and TRBJ2-3): DTGVSQNPRHKITKRGQNVTFRCDPISEHNRLYWYRQTLGQGPEFLTYFQNEAQLEKSRLLSDRFSAERPKGSFSTLEIQRTEQGDSAMYLCASSAAVGLDTQYFGPGTRLTVL.

This rearrangement joins TRBV9 to TRBJ1-1, with D unclear. Trimming took off 0 bases at V and 5 bases at J, with 20 bases between the two ends. The CDR3 runs 17 residues. In germline, CDR1 is SGDLS, CDR2 YYNGEE. CDR3 nucleotides: TGTGCCAGCAGCGTAGTTGAATTAGCCCAATTAGAAACTGAAGCTTTCTTT. It yields the protein CASSVVELAQLETEAFF.

The genes are TRBV11-3 and TRBJ1-1; 7 nucleotides align to TRBD1. Looked up from germline, CDR1 is SGHNT and CDR2 is YENEEA. The CDR3 is 16 amino acids. V lost 1 base to trimming and J lost 0 bases; unmatched junction nucleotides: 5. This CDR3 reads CASSLVGGGMNTEAFF. The CDR3 DNA sequence: TGTGCCAGCAGCTTAGTCGGAGGGGGCATGAACACTGAAGCTTTCTTT.

This CDR3 is CASSPEVGVNSYEQYF. Written as DNA, the CDR3 is TGTGCCAGCTCACCGGAAGTTGGGGTAAACTCCTACGAGCAGTACTTC. The V call is TRBV18, the J call TRBJ2-7; D remains ambiguous. This CDR3 spans 16 amino acids. V gave up 3 bases and J gave up 0 bases, with 15 bases separating them. Germline V lookup: CDR1 KGHSH, CDR2 LQKENI.

Comment on this clone: A read error may be the cause here, since a much bigger clone is one base away. Other DNA sequences of this sample code for an identical CDR3. V and J are TRBV27 and TRBJ2-7; no definite D call. This CDR3 has 11 amino acids. The V end was cut by 6 bases, the J end by 3 bases, with 6 bases between. Germline loops: CDR1 MNHEY, CDR2 SMNVEV (reference sequence). The DNA of the CDR3 is TGTGCCAGCAGCTCGGGCTACGAGCAGTACTTC. Protein: CASSSGYEQYF.

J is TRBJ1-3 and V is TRBV6-5; D unresolved. CDR3 length: 16 residues. V was pared by 6 bases and J by 2 bases, with 17 bases between. CDR1 is MNHEY, CDR2 SVGAGI, per germline. The CDR3 sequence is CASSYSRRVTGNTIYF. The CDR3 DNA reads as TGTGCCAGCAGCTACAGTAGGCGGGTGACTGGAAACACCATATATTTT.

The chain is built from TRBV30 and TRBJ2-2; no reliable D call. V was cut by 2 bases and J by 6 bases, with 13 bases left in between. CDR1 GTSNPN and CDR2 SVGIG come from the germline V gene (reference sequence). The CDR3 has 14 residues. CDR3: CAWSLGSTSGELFF. CDR3 DNA sequence: TGTGCCTGGAGTTTGGGCAGTACATCCGGGGAGCTGTTTTTT.

The V gene is TRBV28, the J gene TRBJ1-2, with a possible D match to TRBD1 (5 bases). The CDR3 is 16 residues long. The V end was cut by 3 bases, the J end by 3 bases, with 17 bases between. Germline assignment: CDR1 MDHEN and CDR2 SYDVKM. The CDR3 protein is CASSLTLRGDHYGYTF. In DNA, the CDR3 is TGTGCCAGCAGTTTGACCCTACGGGGGGACCACTATGGCTACACCTTC.